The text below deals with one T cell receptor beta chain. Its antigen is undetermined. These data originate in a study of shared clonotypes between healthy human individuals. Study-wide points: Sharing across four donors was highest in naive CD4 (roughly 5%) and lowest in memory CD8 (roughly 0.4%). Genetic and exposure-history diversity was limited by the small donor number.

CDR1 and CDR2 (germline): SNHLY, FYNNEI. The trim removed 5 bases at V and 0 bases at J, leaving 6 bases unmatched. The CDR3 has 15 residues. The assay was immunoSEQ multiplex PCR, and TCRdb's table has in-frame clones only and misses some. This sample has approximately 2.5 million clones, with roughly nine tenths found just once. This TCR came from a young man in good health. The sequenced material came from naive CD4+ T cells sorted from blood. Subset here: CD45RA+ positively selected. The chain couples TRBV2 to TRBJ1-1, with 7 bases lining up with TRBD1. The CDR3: CASSLQGSMNTEAFF. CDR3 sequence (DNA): TGTGCCAGCAGTTTACAGGGGAGCATGAACACTGAAGCTTTCTTT.